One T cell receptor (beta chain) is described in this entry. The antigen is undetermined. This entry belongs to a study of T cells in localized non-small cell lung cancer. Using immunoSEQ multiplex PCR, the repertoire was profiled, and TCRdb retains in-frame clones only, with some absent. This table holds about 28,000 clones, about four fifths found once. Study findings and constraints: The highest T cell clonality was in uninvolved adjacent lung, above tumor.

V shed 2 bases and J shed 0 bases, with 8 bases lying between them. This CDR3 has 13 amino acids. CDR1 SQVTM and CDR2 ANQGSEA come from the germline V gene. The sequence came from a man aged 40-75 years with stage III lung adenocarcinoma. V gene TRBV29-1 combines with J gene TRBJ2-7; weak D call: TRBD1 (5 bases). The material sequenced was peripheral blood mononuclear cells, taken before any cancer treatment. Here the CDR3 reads CSVERTSSYEQYF. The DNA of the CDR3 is TGCAGCGTTGAACGGACAAGCTCCTACGAGCAGTACTTC.